Sequencing of this T cell receptor (beta chain) was carried out in a study of a mutant IDH1 vaccine in newly diagnosed glioma (dated by TCRdb to about 2021). The study in broad terms: Vaccination started 4-6 weeks after radiotherapy alone, or was given together with temozolomide cycles in the groups whose treatment included chemotherapy. Peripheral blood was drawn at six visits: V03 (baseline), V05, V07, V10, V12 and V13. Before enrollment, patients had received standard therapy of radiotherapy alone, temozolomide alone, or radiochemotherapy with temozolomide; most received the combination. Of the 25 to 40 patients who were treated, about 62% were male and roughly 38% were female, and the mean age was approximately 40 years. The week-35 safety follow-up took place at visit V12, and the week-47 end of study took place at visit V13. Longitudinal TCRB deep sequencing was performed for about two dozen treated patients wherever samples were available for exploratory analyses.

Library generation was performed with the immunoSEQ multiplex PCR assay. Rearranged TCR beta chain sequences were amplified with the hsTCRB Kit following the manufacturer's protocol. An Illumina MiSeq was used to sequence the TCRB libraries. In the paper's pipeline: The proprietary platform of the kit vendor was used for demultiplexing, trimming and gene mapping. This is the immuneACCESS table as TCRdb keeps it, with only in-frame sequences that have V and J called. A part of the clones is gone; compared with another copy, unresolved V genes explain less than half, and the rest is unexplained. V and J calls and clone size are as listed in that table; D and trimming were resolved from the DNA. The sample table contains 30,000 to 40,000 clones; only one count was recorded for 80% of them. The ten largest clonotypes hold 3.2% of the sample. To note about this clone: Its antigen has not been determined. No quality values exist for individual bases; no much larger clone is one base distant.

Overall results and qualifications from the work: Immune responses induced by the vaccine were seen in approximately 92% of patients across multiple MHC alleles. The authors noted that analyses of patient blood samples could not be reproduced because of sample limitations. Pseudoprogression seemed to be unrelated to changes in the top peripheral T cell clonotypes found by TCRB sequencing. Selection of PBMC samples for TCRB deep sequencing was based on availability.

Read against the paper, the sample's time point label means: week 35, safety follow-up. Each vaccine dose, consisting of 300 ug of a 20-mer mutant IDH1 peptide in Montanide, was administered subcutaneously with topical imiquimod. Patients received eight vaccinations in weeks 1, 3, 5, 7, 11, 15, 19 and 23, corresponding to visits V03 through V10. Newly diagnosed WHO grade 3 or 4 IDH1-mutant astrocytomas showing loss of nuclear ATRX were present in the donors. The samples were drawn from NOA16, a multicentre, single-arm, open-label phase I trial in Germany that tested a mutant IDH1 peptide vaccine in humans for the first time. Genomic DNA for TCRB sequencing was isolated from EDTA blood with the DNeasy Blood and Tissue Kit. Inclusive of the bounding cysteine and phenylalanine, the CDR3 is 17 residues long. The read is trimmed to its CDR3 DNA, 51 bases read in frame from base 1. From a lookup of the germline V gene (reference sequence), CDR1 and CDR2 are LNHDA and SQIVND. At the junction V is shortened by 5 bases and J by 0 bases, with 17 bases in between.

The sequence links TRBV19 to TRBJ2-4; a tentative D call is TRBD1 (6 bases match). This clonotype originated in a man aged 35 to 55 with glioma. Some clones in this sample may be carry-over from other donors' samples. The sequenced sample was PBMCs, obtained from a glioma patient whose treatment included an IDH1 peptide vaccine. In nucleotides, the sequence is TGTGCCAGTAGTGTTGGGGGCCCAACGCTAGCCAAAAACATTCAGTACTTC. It translates to CASSVGGPTLAKNIQYF.